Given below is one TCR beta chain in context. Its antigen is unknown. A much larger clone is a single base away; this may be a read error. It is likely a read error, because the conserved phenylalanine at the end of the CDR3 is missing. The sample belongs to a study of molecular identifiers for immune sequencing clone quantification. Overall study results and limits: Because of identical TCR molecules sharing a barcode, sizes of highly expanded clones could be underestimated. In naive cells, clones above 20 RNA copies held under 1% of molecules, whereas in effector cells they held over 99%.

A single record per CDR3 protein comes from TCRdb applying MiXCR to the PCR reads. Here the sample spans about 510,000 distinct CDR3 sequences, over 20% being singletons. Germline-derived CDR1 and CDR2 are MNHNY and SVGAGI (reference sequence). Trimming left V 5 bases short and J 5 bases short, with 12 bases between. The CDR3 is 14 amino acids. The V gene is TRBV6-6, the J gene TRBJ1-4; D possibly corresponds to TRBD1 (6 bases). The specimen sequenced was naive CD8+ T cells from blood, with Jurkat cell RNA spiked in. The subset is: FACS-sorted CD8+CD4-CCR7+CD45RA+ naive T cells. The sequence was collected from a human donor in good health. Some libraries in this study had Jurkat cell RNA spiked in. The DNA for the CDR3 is TGTGCCAGCAGTGCGACAGGCTCAAATGAAAAACTGTTTTTA. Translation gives CASSATGSNEKLFL.